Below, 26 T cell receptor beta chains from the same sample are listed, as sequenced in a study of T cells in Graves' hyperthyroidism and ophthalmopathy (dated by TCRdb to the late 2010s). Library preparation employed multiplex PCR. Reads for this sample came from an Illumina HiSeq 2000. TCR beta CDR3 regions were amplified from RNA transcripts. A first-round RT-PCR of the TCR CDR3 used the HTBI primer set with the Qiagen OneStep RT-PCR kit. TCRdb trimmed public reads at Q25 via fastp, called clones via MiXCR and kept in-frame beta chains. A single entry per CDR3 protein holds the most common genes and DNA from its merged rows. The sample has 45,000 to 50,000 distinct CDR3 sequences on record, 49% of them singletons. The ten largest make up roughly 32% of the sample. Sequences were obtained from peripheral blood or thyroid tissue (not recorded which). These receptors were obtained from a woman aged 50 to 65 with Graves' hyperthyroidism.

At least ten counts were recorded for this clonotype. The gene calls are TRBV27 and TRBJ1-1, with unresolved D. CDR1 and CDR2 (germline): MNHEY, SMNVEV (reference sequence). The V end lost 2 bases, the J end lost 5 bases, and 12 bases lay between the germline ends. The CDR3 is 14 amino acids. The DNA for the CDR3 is TGTGCCAGCAGTTTAGCAGCGGGGTGGACTGAAGCTTTCTTT. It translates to CASSLAAGWTEAFF.

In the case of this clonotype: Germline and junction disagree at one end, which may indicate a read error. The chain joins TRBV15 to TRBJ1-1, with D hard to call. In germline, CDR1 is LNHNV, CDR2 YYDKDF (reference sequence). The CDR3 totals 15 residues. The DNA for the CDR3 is TGTGCCACCAGCAGAGGGGGAATGCTGGGCACTGTAGCTTCCTTT. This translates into CATSRGGMLGTVASF.

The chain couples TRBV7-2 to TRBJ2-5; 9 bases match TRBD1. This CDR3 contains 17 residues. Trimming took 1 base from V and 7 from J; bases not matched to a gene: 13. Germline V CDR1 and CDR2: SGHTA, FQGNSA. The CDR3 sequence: CASSLGPNYRGRGTQYF. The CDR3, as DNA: TGTGCCAGCAGCTTAGGGCCTAACTACAGGGGGCGGGGGACCCAGTACTTC. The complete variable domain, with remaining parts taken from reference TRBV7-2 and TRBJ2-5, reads GAGVSQSPSNKVTEKGKDVELRCDPISGHTALYWYRQSLGQGLEFLIYFQGNSAPDKSGLPSDRFSAERTGGSVSTLTIQRTQQEDSAVYLCASSLGPNYRGRGTQYFGPGTRLLVL.

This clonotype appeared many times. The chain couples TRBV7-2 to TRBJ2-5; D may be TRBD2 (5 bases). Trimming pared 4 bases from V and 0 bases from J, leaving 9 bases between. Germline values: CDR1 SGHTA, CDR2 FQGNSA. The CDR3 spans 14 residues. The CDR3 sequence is CASSSDYNQETQYF. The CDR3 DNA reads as TGTGCCAGCAGCTCCGACTATAACCAAGAGACCCAGTACTTC.

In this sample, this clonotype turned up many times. The CDR3 DNA reads as TGCGCCAGCAGTGGGACTAGCGGGAGTTACGAGCAGTACTTC. Amino acid sequence: CASSGTSGSYEQYF. This chain joins TRBV10-1 and TRBJ2-7; 13 nucleotides match TRBD2. The V gene end was trimmed by 4 bases and the J gene end by 4 bases; junction bases not matched to a gene: 1. The CDR3 loop spans 14 amino acids. The germline V gene encodes CDR1 WNHNN and CDR2 SYGVQD (reference sequence).

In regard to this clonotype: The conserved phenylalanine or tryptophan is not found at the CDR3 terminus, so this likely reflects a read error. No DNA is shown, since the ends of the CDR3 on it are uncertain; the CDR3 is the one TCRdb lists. The CDR3 reads CASARLAGNL. The V and J genes are TRBV2 and TRBJ2-6; the table's TRBD2 call for D was not verified on the DNA. The CDR3 is made up of 10 amino acids, end residues included. Germline V gene lookup returns CDR1 SNHLY and CDR2 FYNNEI.

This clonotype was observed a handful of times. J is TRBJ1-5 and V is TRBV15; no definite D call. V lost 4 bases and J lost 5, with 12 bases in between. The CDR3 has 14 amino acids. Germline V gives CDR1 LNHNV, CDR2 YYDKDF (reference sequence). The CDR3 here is CATSNEGSHQPQHF. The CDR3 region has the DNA TGTGCCACCAGCAATGAAGGGTCTCATCAGCCCCAGCATTTT.

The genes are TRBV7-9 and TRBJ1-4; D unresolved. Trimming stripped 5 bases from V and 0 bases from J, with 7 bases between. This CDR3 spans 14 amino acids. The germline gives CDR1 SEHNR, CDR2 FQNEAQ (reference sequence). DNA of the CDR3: TGTGCCAGCAGCCCGGGAGCAACTAATGAAAAACTGTTTTTT. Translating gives CASSPGATNEKLFF.

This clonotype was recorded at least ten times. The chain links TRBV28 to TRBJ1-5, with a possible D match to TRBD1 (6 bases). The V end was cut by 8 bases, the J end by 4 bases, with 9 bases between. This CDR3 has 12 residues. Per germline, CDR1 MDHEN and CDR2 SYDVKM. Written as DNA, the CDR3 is TGTGCCAGCTGGACAGTAAATCAGCCCCAGCATTTT. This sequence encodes CASWTVNQPQHF.

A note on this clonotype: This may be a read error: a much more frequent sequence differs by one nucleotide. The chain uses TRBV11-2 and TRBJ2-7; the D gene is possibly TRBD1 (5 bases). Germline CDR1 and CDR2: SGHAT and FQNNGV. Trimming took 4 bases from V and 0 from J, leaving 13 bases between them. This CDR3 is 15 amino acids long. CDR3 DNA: TGTGCCAGCAGCTCGACGTTAGGGGTCTCCTACGAGCAGTACTTC. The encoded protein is CASSSTLGVSYEQYF.

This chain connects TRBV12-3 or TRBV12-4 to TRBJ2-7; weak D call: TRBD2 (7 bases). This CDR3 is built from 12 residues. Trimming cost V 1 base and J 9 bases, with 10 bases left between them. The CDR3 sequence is CASSLEGGGQYF. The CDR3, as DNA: TGTGCCAGCAGTTTAGAGGGGGGGGGGCAGTACTTC.

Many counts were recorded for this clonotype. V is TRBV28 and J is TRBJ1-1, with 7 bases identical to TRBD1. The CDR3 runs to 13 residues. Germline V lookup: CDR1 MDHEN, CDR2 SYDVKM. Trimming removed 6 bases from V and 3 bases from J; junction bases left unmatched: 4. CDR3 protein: CASRVQGHTEAFF. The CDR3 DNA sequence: TGTGCCAGCAGGGTACAGGGGCACACTGAAGCTTTCTTT. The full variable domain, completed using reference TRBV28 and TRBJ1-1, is DVKVTQSSRYLVKRTGEKVFLECVQDMDHENMFWYRQDPGLGLRLIYFSYDVKMKEKGDIPEGYSVSREKKERFSLILESASTNQTSMYLCASRVQGHTEAFFGQGTRLTVV.

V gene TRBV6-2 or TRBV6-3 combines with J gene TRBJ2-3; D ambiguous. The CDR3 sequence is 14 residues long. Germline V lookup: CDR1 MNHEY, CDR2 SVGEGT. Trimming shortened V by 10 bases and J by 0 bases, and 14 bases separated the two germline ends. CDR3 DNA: TGTGCCACCTTACGTCGACCTAGCACAGATACGCAGTATTTT. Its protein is CATLRRPSTDTQYF.

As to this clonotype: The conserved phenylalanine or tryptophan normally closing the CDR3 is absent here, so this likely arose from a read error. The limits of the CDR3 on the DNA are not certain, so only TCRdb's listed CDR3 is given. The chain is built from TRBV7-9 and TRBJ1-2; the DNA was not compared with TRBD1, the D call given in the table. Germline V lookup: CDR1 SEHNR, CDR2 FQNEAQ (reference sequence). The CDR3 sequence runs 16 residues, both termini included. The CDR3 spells CASSGQGTGVNYGYAS.

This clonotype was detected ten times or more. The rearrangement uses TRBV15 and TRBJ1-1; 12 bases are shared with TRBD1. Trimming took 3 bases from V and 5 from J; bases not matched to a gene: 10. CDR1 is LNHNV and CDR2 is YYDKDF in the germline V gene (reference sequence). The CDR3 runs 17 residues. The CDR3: CATSRSIGTGGETEAFF. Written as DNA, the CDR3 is TGTGCCACCAGCAGGAGTATCGGGACAGGGGGCGAAACTGAAGCTTTCTTT.

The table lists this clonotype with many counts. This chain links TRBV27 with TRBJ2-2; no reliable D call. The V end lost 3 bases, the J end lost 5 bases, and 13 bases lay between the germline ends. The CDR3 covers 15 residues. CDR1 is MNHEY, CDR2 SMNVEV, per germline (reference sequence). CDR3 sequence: CASSFGVAGTGELFF. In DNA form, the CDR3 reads TGTGCCAGCAGTTTCGGAGTAGCCGGAACCGGGGAGCTGTTTTTT.

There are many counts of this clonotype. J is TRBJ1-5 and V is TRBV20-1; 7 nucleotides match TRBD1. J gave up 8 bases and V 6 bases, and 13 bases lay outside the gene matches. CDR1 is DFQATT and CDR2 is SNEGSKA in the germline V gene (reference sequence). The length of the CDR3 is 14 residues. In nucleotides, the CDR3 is TGCAGTGCCGCGACAGGGAATGAGTTTGAGCCCCAGCATTTT. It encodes CSAATGNEFEPQHF.

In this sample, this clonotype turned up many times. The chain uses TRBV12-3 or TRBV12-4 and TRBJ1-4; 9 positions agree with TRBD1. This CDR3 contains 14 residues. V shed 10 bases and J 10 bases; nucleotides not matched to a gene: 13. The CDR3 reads CATGTGSMNGKLFF. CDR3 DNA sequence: TGTGCCACGGGGACAGGGTCTATGAACGGAAAACTGTTTTTT.

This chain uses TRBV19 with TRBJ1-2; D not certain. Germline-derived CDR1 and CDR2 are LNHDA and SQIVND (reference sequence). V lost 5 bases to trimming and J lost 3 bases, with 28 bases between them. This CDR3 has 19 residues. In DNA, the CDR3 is TGTGCCAGTAGTGCCAGCAGCGCCCCCGGAGGGTCCGGTTACTATGGCTACACCTTC. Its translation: CASSASSAPGGSGYYGYTF.

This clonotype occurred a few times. The CDR3 loop is CASSIGQGNEKLFF. CDR3 coding DNA: TGTGCCAGCAGTATCGGACAGGGGAATGAAAAACTGTTTTTT. The chain is built from TRBV27 and TRBJ1-4; 9 bases line up with TRBD1. With V trimmed by 5 bases and J by 5 bases, 3 bases remained unmatched. The CDR3 is 14 residues long. The germline CDR1 and CDR2 sequences are MNHEY and SMNVEV (reference sequence). Using reference TRBV27 and TRBJ1-4 for the parts outside the CDR3, the full variable domain is EAQVTQNPRYLITVTGKKLTVTCSQNMNHEYMSWYRQDPGLGLRQIYYSMNVEVTDKGDVPEGYKVSRKEKRNFPLILESPSPNQTSLYFCASSIGQGNEKLFFGSGTQLSVL.

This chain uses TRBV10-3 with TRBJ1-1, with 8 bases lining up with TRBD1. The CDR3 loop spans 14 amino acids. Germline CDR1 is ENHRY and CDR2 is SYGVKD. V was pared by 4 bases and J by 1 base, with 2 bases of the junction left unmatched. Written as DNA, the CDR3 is TGTGCCATCAGTGCGCAGGGGGCGAACACTGAAGCTTTCTTT. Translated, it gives CAISAQGANTEAFF.

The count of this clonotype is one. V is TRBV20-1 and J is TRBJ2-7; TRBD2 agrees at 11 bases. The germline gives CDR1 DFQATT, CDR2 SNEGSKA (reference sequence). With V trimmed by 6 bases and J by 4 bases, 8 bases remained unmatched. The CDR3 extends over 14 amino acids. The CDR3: CSAHSGRAVYEQYF. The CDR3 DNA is TGCAGTGCGCATAGCGGGAGGGCCGTATACGAGCAGTACTTC.

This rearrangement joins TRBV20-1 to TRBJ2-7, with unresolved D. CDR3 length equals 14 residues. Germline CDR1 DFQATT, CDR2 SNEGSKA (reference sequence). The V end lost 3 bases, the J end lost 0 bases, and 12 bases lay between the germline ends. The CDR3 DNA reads TGCAGTGCTAGGCGAGAGGCGGACTCCTACGAGCAGTACTTC. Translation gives CSARREADSYEQYF.

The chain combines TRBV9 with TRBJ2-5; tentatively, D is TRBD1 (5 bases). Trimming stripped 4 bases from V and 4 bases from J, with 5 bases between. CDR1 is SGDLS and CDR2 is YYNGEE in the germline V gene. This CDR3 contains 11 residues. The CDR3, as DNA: TGTGCCAGCAGCACAGGAGAGACCCAGTACTTC. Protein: CASSTGETQYF.

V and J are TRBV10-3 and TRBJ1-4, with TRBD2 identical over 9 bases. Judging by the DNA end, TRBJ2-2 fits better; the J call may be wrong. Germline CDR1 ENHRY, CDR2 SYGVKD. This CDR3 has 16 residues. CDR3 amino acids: CAISPGGLAGTGELFF. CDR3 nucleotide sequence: TGTGCCATCAGCCCTGGGGGACTAGCTGGAACCGGGGAGCTGTTTTTT.

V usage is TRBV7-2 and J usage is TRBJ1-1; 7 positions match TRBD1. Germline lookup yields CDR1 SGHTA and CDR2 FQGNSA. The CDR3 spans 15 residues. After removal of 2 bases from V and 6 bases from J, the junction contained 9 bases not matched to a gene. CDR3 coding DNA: TGTGCCAGCAGCTTATGGGGACAGATGTCGCCTGAAGCTTTCTTT. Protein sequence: CASSLWGQMSPEAFF.